Shown below are 18 T cell receptor beta chains from a single sample sequenced in a study of beta chain features in type 1 diabetes. cDNA synthesis used the whole RNA isolate, giving expressed TCRB sequences. Some clones are missing from TCRdb's copy, which holds only in-frame ones; the method was immunoSEQ multiplex PCR. The data contain 600,000 or so clones, around an eighth of them singletons. The antigens of these receptors remain unknown. General study results and limits: When Type 1 diabetes patients were examined, their TCRB CDR3s proved moderately but significantly shorter in all four CD4+ subsets.

Sequences were obtained from naive CD4+ T cells from blood. The source of these receptors is a man between 25 and 39 years old with type 1 diabetes.

This clone showed up just a few times. The rearrangement links TRBV9 to TRBJ2-7; TRBD1 matches at 9 bases. Germline V gene lookup returns CDR1 SGDLS and CDR2 YYNGEE. V dropped 0 bases and J dropped 6; count of bases not matched to a gene: 7. This CDR3 comprises 15 residues. CDR3 DNA sequence: TGTGCCAGCAGCGTAGACGGACAGGGGATCGGCGAGCAGTACTTC. Translation gives CASSVDGQGIGEQYF.

Points on this clone: Additional DNA sequences in this sample encode the identical CDR3. The chain joins TRBV5-6 to TRBJ2-7; no clear D gene. In germline, CDR1 is SGHDT, CDR2 YYEEEE. V was shortened by 2 bases and J by 3 bases, with 6 bases between the two germline ends. The CDR3 is 12 residues long. The CDR3 here is CASSLGGYEQYF. Here the CDR3 DNA reads TGTGCCAGCAGCTTAGGCGGCTACGAGCAGTACTTC.

This clone was counted between two and nine times. V and J are TRBV28 and TRBJ2-4; D is unclear. With 6 bases removed from V and 3 bases from J, the gap between germline ends came to 15 bases. Germline CDR1 and CDR2: MDHEN and SYDVKM. The CDR3 has 15 amino acids. The CDR3 sequence: CASSLESPGKNIQYF. The CDR3 region has the DNA TGTGCCAGCAGCCTGGAGTCCCCCGGCAAAAACATTCAGTACTTC.

This clone was observed a few times. The rearrangement uses TRBV11-2 and TRBJ1-6; D might be TRBD1 (6 bases). Germline values: CDR1 SGHAT, CDR2 FQNNGV. V lost 0 bases and J 14 bases, leaving 17 bases between the germline ends. CDR3 length: 15 residues. The CDR3 sequence: CASSLDRLGTRALHF. The CDR3 region has the DNA TGTGCCAGCAGCTTAGATCGGTTGGGGACACGGGCCCTCCACTTT.

The chain has TRBV19 and TRBJ2-6; TRBD1 might be the D (6 bases). Germline CDR1 is LNHDA and CDR2 is SQIVND (reference sequence). CDR3 length equals 18 residues. With 8 bases removed from V and 2 bases from J, the gap between germline ends came to 22 bases. CDR3 DNA: TGTGCCAGTCAAGCCGCGCGGACAGCCTCCCCTGGGGCCAACGTCCTGACTTTC. The encoded protein is CASQAARTASPGANVLTF. The whole variable domain, remainder taken from reference TRBV19 and TRBJ2-6, is DGGITQSPKYLFRKEGQNVTLSCEQNLNHDAMYWYRQDPGQGLRLIYYSQIVNDFQKGDIAEGYSVSREKKESFPLTVTSAQKNPTAFYLCASQAARTASPGANVLTFGAGSRLTVL.

The chain combines TRBV10-1 with TRBJ2-7; D call uncertain. Germline CDR1 is WNHNN and CDR2 is SYGVQD (reference sequence). Deletions cut 0 bases from V and 4 bases from J, with 4 bases between. The CDR3 loop spans 12 amino acids. In nucleotides, the CDR3 is TGCGCCAGCAGTGAGTCGCTGTACGAGCAGTACTTC. This gives the protein CASSESLYEQYF.

This clone appeared a few times. As DNA, the CDR3 is TGTGCCAGCAACCTACAGGCGAGGGTGAACACTGAAGCTTTCTTT. It encodes CASNLQARVNTEAFF. V and J are TRBV2 and TRBJ1-1; maybe TRBD1 (5 bases). The germline V and J ends were trimmed by 7 bases and 0 bases, with 15 bases remaining between them. The CDR3 loop spans 15 amino acids. Germline V gene data show CDR1 as SNHLY and CDR2 as FYNNEI.

This sequence joins TRBV7-9 and TRBJ1-3; TRBD1 is a possible D gene (6 bases). V was pared by 6 bases and J by 4 bases, with 13 bases between. The CDR3 length is 14 residues. Germline CDR1 and CDR2: SEHNR and FQNEAQ (reference sequence). The CDR3 loop is CASRPTGTGNTIYF. CDR3 bases: TGTGCCAGCAGACCTACAGGGACCGGAAACACCATATATTTT.

This clone was picked up a small number of times. This sequence joins TRBV10-3 and TRBJ1-5; D uncertain. Trimming took off 2 bases at V and 15 bases at J, with 17 bases between the two ends. The CDR3 sequence is 13 residues long. Germline V gives CDR1 ENHRY, CDR2 SYGVKD. The CDR3 protein is CAISEGVRELLHF. The DNA for the CDR3 is TGTGCCATCAGTGAGGGGGTCCGAGAGCTGTTGCATTTT.

A few counts support this clone. The gene calls are TRBV6-1 and TRBJ2-3, with D perhaps matching TRBD2 (5 bases). Germline V lookup: CDR1 MNHNS, CDR2 SASEGT. The CDR3 spans 15 residues. Trimming pared 3 bases from V and 0 bases from J, leaving 10 bases between. The DNA of the CDR3 is TGTGCCAGCAGTGACGGAGGAACTAGCACAGATACGCAGTATTTT. It is translated as CASSDGGTSTDTQYF.

The chain couples TRBV10-3 to TRBJ2-1; 13 bases are a match to TRBD2. This CDR3 contains 17 residues. The J segment lost 7 bases and the V segment lost 0 bases, leaving 6 bases of the junction unmatched. Germline CDR1 ENHRY, CDR2 SYGVKD. This CDR3 is CAISESTSGGLGNEQFF. The DNA for the CDR3 is TGTGCCATCAGTGAGTCGACTAGCGGGGGGCTGGGAAATGAGCAGTTCTTC.

This clone was counted only a few times. J is TRBJ2-5 and V is TRBV27; 8 bases line up with TRBD1. Germline lookup yields CDR1 MNHEY and CDR2 SMNVEV (reference sequence). Losses at the gene ends were 6 bases for V and 5 bases for J; bases not matched to a gene: 11. CDR3 size: 15 residues. CDR3 DNA sequence: TGTGCCAGCAGCAAATCAGGGGGCGCGTGGGAGACCCAGTACTTC. This codes for CASSKSGGAWETQYF.

The gene calls are TRBV4-1 and TRBJ2-3; the match to TRBD1 covers 11 bases. V lost 1 base and J lost 5; bases outside the gene matches: 5. Germline V gene lookup returns CDR1 MGHRA and CDR2 YSYEKL. CDR3 length: 16 residues. The CDR3 here is CASSQARTGGGDTQYF. The CDR3 DNA is TGCGCCAGCAGCCAAGCCCGGACAGGGGGCGGAGATACGCAGTATTTT.

As regards this clone: Within the sample, other DNA sequences also encode this same CDR3. This chain connects TRBV6-5 to TRBJ2-5, with D possibly called TRBD1 or TRBD2 (5 bases each). V was pared by 0 bases and J by 4 bases, with 12 bases between. This CDR3 is 15 amino acids long. CDR1 MNHEY and CDR2 SVGAGI come from the germline V gene. DNA for the CDR3: TGTGCCAGCAGTTACTCGGGGGATAAGGGAGAGACCCAGTACTTC. Translated: CASSYSGDKGETQYF.

This clone was counted only a few times. The CDR3 region is CASRQRTWTEDYEQYF. In nucleotides, the CDR3 is TGTGCCAGCAGGCAAAGGACCTGGACAGAAGACTACGAGCAGTACTTC. The V gene is TRBV28, the J gene TRBJ2-7; perhaps TRBD1 as D (6 bases). The CDR3 totals 16 residues. Germline V gene data show CDR1 as MDHEN and CDR2 as SYDVKM. V shed 6 bases and J shed 3 bases, with 21 bases lying between them.

The V call is TRBV11-2, the J call TRBJ2-7; 7 bases agree with TRBD2. This CDR3 spans 17 amino acids. V shed 4 bases and J 2 bases; nucleotides not matched to a gene: 14. Germline-derived CDR1 and CDR2 are SGHAT and FQNNGV. For the CDR3, the DNA is TGTGCCAGCAGCTCCCAGAGGGCTAGCGGAGGGACCTACGAGCAGTACTTC. Protein product: CASSSQRASGGTYEQYF.

The gene calls are TRBV10-3 and TRBJ1-6; no firm D call. This CDR3 is 15 amino acids long. CDR1 and CDR2 (germline): ENHRY, SYGVKD. V gave up 3 bases and J gave up 9 bases, with 15 bases separating them. In DNA, the CDR3 is TGTGCCATCAGTGAAGAGCGGGGTGAATTTTCACCCCTCCACTTT. Translation gives CAISEERGEFSPLHF.

The table lists this clone with a count of one. The V call is TRBV6-5, the J call TRBJ2-7; possibly TRBD1 or TRBD2 for D (5 bases each). This CDR3 is built from 15 residues. Germline CDR1 and CDR2: MNHEY and SVGAGI. The ends were cut back, 2 bases at V and 6 bases at J, with 17 bases in the middle. CDR3 sequence reads: CASSYHGARIAEQYF. For the CDR3, the DNA is TGTGCCAGCAGTTACCACGGGGCGCGAATCGCCGAGCAGTACTTC.